The next 25 T cell receptor beta chains were all read from a single sample in a study of regulatory T cells in long-lasting Graves disease. HTBI primers from iRepertoire and Arm-PCR of CDR3 regions yielded the TCR beta libraries. A single record per CDR3 protein comes from TCRdb applying MiXCR to the multiplex PCR reads. The sample has 400,000 or so distinct CDR3 sequences, around a quarter seen once. Described time point: persistent/refractory GD, antithyroid drugs over 5 years with positive TRAb. The authors made the TCR library using RNA they extracted from PBMCs. Here the sequenced sample was peripheral blood mononuclear cells (PBMCs), taken when the disease was refractory, from a patient treated with antithyroid drugs. The receptors shown here come from a female donor with Graves disease.

The chain couples TRBV19 to TRBJ1-1; the D gene is possibly TRBD1 (5 bases). The germline V and J ends were trimmed by 6 bases and 4 bases, with 18 bases remaining between them. This CDR3 region has 15 residues. Germline V gives CDR1 LNHDA, CDR2 SQIVND (reference sequence). The CDR3 reads CASRLGWQGGTEAFF. CDR3 nucleotides: TGTGCCAGTAGGCTTGGGTGGCAGGGTGGCACTGAAGCTTTCTTT.

V is TRBV6-1 and J is TRBJ2-2; TRBD2 agrees at 8 bases. There are 15 residues in the CDR3. Per germline, CDR1 MNHNS and CDR2 SASEGT. The J segment lost 4 bases and the V segment lost 8 bases, leaving 9 bases of the junction unmatched. For the CDR3, the DNA is TGTGCCAGCGTAAAACAAGCGGGAGTCACCGGGGAGCTGTTTTTT. Its protein is CASVKQAGVTGELFF.

This clonotype occurred a few times. The V and J genes are TRBV18 and TRBJ1-2; tentatively, D is TRBD1 (5 bases). Trimming removed 3 bases at V and 4 bases at J, with 15 bases between. The CDR3 is made up of 15 amino acids. Germline V gene sequence: CDR1 KGHSH, CDR2 LQKENI. The CDR3 nucleotides are TGTGCCAGCTCACCCGGGACCGATATTGTCTATGGCTACACCTTC. Its protein is CASSPGTDIVYGYTF.

This clonotype was counted only a few times. The chain uses TRBV6-5 and TRBJ2-7; tentatively, D is TRBD2 (5 bases). Trimming cost V 4 bases and J 1 base, with 11 bases left between them. The germline V gene has CDR1 MNHEY and CDR2 SVGAGI. This CDR3 has 14 residues. The CDR3 protein is CASSSRTWSYEQYF. In DNA, the CDR3 is TGTGCCAGCAGTTCGCGGACTTGGTCCTACGAGCAGTACTTC.

The table lists this clonotype with a count of one. The genes are TRBV11-1 and TRBJ2-3, with 7 positions matching TRBD1. The germline gives CDR1 SGHAT, CDR2 FQDESV (reference sequence). This CDR3 is built from 15 residues. J lost 1 base, V lost 3 bases, and 4 bases had no gene match. The DNA of the CDR3 is TGTGCCAGCAGCTTGCGGCAGGGGGGCACAGATACGCAGTATTTT. Translation: CASSLRQGGTDTQYF.

The J gene is TRBJ2-3, the V gene TRBV28, with D perhaps matching TRBD2 (6 bases). From germline, CDR1 is MDHEN and CDR2 SYDVKM. V gave up 3 bases and J gave up 5 bases, with 12 bases separating them. This CDR3 has 14 residues. As DNA, the CDR3 is TGTGCCAGCAGTTTTGGCGGGGCAGGAGATACGCAGTATTTT. This translates into CASSFGGAGDTQYF.

The rearrangement links TRBV20-1 to TRBJ2-7; 12 nucleotides match TRBD1. CDR1 and CDR2 (germline): DFQATT, SNEGSKA (reference sequence). There are 13 residues in the CDR3. Unmatched junction bases numbered 6, after V lost 5 bases and J lost 7 bases. CDR3 bases: TGCAGTGCTGGGGGACAGGGGGCGAGGGAGCAGTACTTC. Residues: CSAGGQGAREQYF.

The rearrangement links TRBV30 to TRBJ1-2; a possible D gene is TRBD1 (5 bases). Deletions cut 2 bases from V and 0 bases from J, with 13 bases between. The CDR3 loop spans 15 amino acids. Germline CDR1 and CDR2: GTSNPN and SVGIG (reference sequence). The CDR3 loop reads CAWSLYGGTNYGYTF. The CDR3 nucleotides read TGTGCCTGGAGTTTATACGGGGGGACTAACTATGGCTACACCTTC.

This clonotype was seen ten or more times. This sequence joins TRBV7-2 and TRBJ1-5, with D possibly matching TRBD1 (5 bases). Germline CDR1 and CDR2: SGHTA and FQGNSA. This CDR3 comprises 14 residues. V was shortened by 1 base and J by 9 bases, with 13 bases between the two germline ends. For the CDR3, the DNA is TGTGCCAGCAGCTTAGTGCAGGGAGGGCGGCCCCAGCATTTT. This codes for CASSLVQGGRPQHF.

This clonotype was seen more than once but under ten times. This rearrangement joins TRBV6-1 to TRBJ2-2; TRBD2 aligns across 11 bases. The length of the CDR3 is 18 residues. Germline V lookup: CDR1 MNHNS, CDR2 SASEGT. After removal of 8 bases from V and 0 bases from J, the junction contained 11 bases not matched to a gene. Here the CDR3 DNA reads TGTGCCAGCGAACGATTCGGGACTAGCGGCCCGAACACCGGGGAGCTGTTTTTT. This translates into CASERFGTSGPNTGELFF.

This clonotype appeared many times. The rearrangement links TRBV6-1 to TRBJ2-3, with D possibly being TRBD1 or TRBD2 (7 bases each). The CDR3 is 13 amino acids. Germline V lookup: CDR1 MNHNS, CDR2 SASEGT. The ends were cut back, 5 bases at V and 6 bases at J, with 12 bases in the middle. The CDR3 loop reads CASSRQGGDTQYF. As DNA, the CDR3 is TGTGCCAGCAGTAGACAGGGAGGGGATACGCAGTATTTT.

This chain joins TRBV7-3 and TRBJ1-2, with D possibly being TRBD1 (6 bases). The germline CDR1 and CDR2 sequences are SGHTA and FQGTGA. The CDR3 runs to 16 residues. Trimming pared 0 bases from V and 7 bases from J, leaving 18 bases between. The CDR3 loop reads CASSLTGRGRGTGYTF. The DNA for the CDR3 is TGTGCCAGCAGCTTAACGGGCCGTGGCAGGGGTACTGGCTACACCTTC.

This chain uses TRBV27 with TRBJ1-1, with no clear D. Trimming shortened V by 2 bases and J by 10 bases, and 14 bases separated the two germline ends. Germline values: CDR1 MNHEY, CDR2 SMNVEV (reference sequence). The CDR3 length is 13 residues. In DNA, the CDR3 is TGTGCCAGCAGTTTAACATTACAAGCTAGAGCTTTCTTT. Its protein is CASSLTLQARAFF.

Of note for this clonotype: The conserved final phenylalanine or tryptophan is absent from the CDR3, which likely points to a read error. CDR3 in amino acids: CASSLEWVLSYEQYL. CDR3 sequence (DNA): TGTGCCAGCAGCTTAGAGTGGGTTCTCTCCTACGAGCAGTACCTC. The rearrangement uses TRBV7-2 and TRBJ2-7; D not certain. The CDR3 contains 15 residues. V was clipped by 1 base and J by 0 bases, with 10 bases between them. Germline CDR1 reads SGHTA; CDR2 reads FQGNSA.

This clonotype came up many times. J is TRBJ1-5 and V is TRBV20-1; 8 nucleotides line up with TRBD1. Trimming removed 2 bases from V and 2 bases from J; junction bases left unmatched: 5. CDR1 DFQATT and CDR2 SNEGSKA come from the germline V gene (reference sequence). The CDR3 consists of 15 residues. The CDR3 sequence is CSARTGGEGNQPQHF. The CDR3 coding sequence is TGCAGTGCTAGAACAGGGGGTGAGGGCAATCAGCCCCAGCATTTT.

The chain joins TRBV5-1 to TRBJ2-2; 9 nucleotides agree with TRBD2. Trimming cost V 0 bases and J 6 bases; bases outside gene matches: 6. Germline V gene data show CDR1 as SGHRS and CDR2 as YFSETQ. The CDR3 sequence is 16 residues long. CDR3 DNA sequence: TGCGCCAGCAGCTTGGAGGGGACTAGCATGGCCGGGGAGCTGTTTTTT. Amino acids: CASSLEGTSMAGELFF.

This clonotype was seen a handful of times. The chain is built from TRBV7-9 and TRBJ1-1; TRBD1 matches at 8 bases. Germline CDR1 and CDR2: SEHNR and FQNEAQ (reference sequence). V shed 3 bases and J 0 bases; nucleotides not matched to a gene: 6. This CDR3 has 16 residues. As DNA, the CDR3 is TGTGCCAGCAGCTTCCAGGGGGCAAGGATGAACACTGAAGCTTTCTTT. It is translated as CASSFQGARMNTEAFF.

This clonotype was seen a few times. The V call is TRBV19, the J call TRBJ2-7; D remains unclear. Germline loops: CDR1 LNHDA, CDR2 SQIVND (reference sequence). Trimming removed 5 bases from V and 0 bases from J, with 11 bases in between. This CDR3 has 14 residues. CDR3 sequence: CASSPDGLSYEQYF. The CDR3 DNA reads as TGTGCCAGTAGTCCGGACGGCCTCTCCTACGAGCAGTACTTC.

This clonotype was seen at least ten times. This chain connects TRBV6-1 to TRBJ2-7; 9 bases are shared with TRBD1. The CDR3 runs to 14 residues. CDR1 is MNHNS and CDR2 is SASEGT in the germline V gene. V lost 4 bases, J lost 4 bases, and 5 bases stayed unmatched. CDR3 region: CASSVDRGRYEQYF. The CDR3 DNA sequence: TGTGCCAGCAGTGTGGACAGGGGTCGGTACGAGCAGTACTTC.

This chain uses TRBV10-3 with TRBJ1-2; unclear D gene. Germline lookup yields CDR1 ENHRY and CDR2 SYGVKD. Trimming stripped 4 bases from V and 0 bases from J, with 6 bases between. There are 13 residues in the CDR3. In DNA form, the CDR3 reads TGTGCCATCAGTGTGCAGCCTAACTATGGCTACACCTTC. Protein sequence: CAISVQPNYGYTF.

The chain combines TRBV27 with TRBJ2-1, with no clear D. The germline V gene has CDR1 MNHEY and CDR2 SMNVEV (reference sequence). Trimming cost V 0 bases and J 7 bases, with 7 bases left between them. The CDR3 is 13 amino acids. CDR3 residues: CASSLSWRNEQFF. The CDR3 nucleotides are TGTGCCAGCAGTTTATCGTGGAGAAATGAGCAGTTCTTC.

On this clonotype itself: One end of the junction is discordant with germline, which a read error may explain. J is TRBJ2-6 and V is TRBV7-9; 9 nucleotides align to TRBD1. Germline loops: CDR1 SEHNR, CDR2 FQNEAQ (reference sequence). The CDR3 covers 18 residues. The CDR3 loop is CTSRSAGTGLPGANVLTF. The CDR3 coding sequence is TGTACCAGCAGATCGGCCGGGACAGGGCTGCCTGGGGCCAACGTCCTGACTTTC.

In its sample, this clonotype was seen many times. The chain joins TRBV6-1 to TRBJ1-2; D remains ambiguous. This CDR3 is built from 14 residues. V was shortened by 5 bases and J by 7 bases, with 17 bases between the two germline ends. Looked up from germline, CDR1 is MNHNS and CDR2 is SASEGT. The CDR3 spells CASSPSAALLGYTF. In DNA form, the CDR3 reads TGTGCCAGCAGTCCCTCGGCTGCCCTGCTTGGCTACACCTTC.

This clonotype was counted many times. The V gene is TRBV7-2, the J gene TRBJ2-2; possible D gene TRBD2, 5 bases. Trimming stripped 5 bases from V and 4 bases from J, with 11 bases between. CDR1 and CDR2 from the germline V gene are SGHTA and FQGNSA. This CDR3 contains 14 residues. The CDR3 here is CASSTTSFTGELFF. For the CDR3, the DNA is TGTGCCAGCAGCACAACTAGTTTCACCGGGGAGCTGTTTTTT.

This chain connects TRBV20-1 to TRBJ1-1, with D unresolved. Per the germline V gene, CDR1 is DFQATT and CDR2 is SNEGSKA (reference sequence). The CDR3 runs 14 residues. Trimming cost V 5 bases and J 1 base, with 14 bases left between them. The CDR3 reads CSAFRRAGNTEAFF. The CDR3 DNA reads TGCAGTGCTTTTCGACGGGCGGGGAACACTGAAGCTTTCTTT.